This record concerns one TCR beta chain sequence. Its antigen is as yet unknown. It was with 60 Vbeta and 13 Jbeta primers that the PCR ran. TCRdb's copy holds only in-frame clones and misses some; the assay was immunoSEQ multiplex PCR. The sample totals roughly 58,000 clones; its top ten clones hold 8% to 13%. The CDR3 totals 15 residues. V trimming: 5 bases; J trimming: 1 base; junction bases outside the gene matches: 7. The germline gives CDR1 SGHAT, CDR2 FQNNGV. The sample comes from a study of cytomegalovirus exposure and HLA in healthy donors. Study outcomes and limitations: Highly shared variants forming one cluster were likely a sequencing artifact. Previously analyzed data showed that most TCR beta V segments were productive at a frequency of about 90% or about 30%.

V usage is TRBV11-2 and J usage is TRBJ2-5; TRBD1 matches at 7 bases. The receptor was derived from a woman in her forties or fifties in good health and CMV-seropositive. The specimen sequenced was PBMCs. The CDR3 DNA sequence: TGTGCCAGCAGCCGCCATGGGACAGTCCAAGAGACCCAGTACTTC. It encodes CASSRHGTVQETQYF.